One sample yielded the 10 T cell receptor beta chains listed below, sequenced in a study of T cells in narcolepsy. Measured with immunoSEQ multiplex PCR; TCRdb has only the in-frame clones, and not every one. The sample lists under 35,000 clones; around 83% were seen once. Input material: memory (CD45RA-) CD4+ T cells from blood. The source is a human donor in good health.

This clone showed up just once. The V gene is TRBV5-1, the J gene TRBJ2-7, with D perhaps TRBD1 (6 bases). V was shortened by 4 bases and J by 2 bases, with 7 bases between the two germline ends. Germline-derived CDR1 and CDR2 are SGHRS and YFSETQ. This CDR3 is 12 amino acids long. CDR3 protein: CASSKGAYEQYF. The CDR3 DNA follows: TGCGCCAGCAGCAAGGGGGCCTACGAGCAGTACTTC.

The V and J genes are TRBV7-2 and TRBJ2-7; no firm D call. The CDR3 extends over 15 amino acids. Germline loops: CDR1 SGHTA, CDR2 FQGNSA. Trimming pared 2 bases from V and 4 bases from J, leaving 15 bases between. CDR3 DNA sequence: TGTGCCAGCAGCTTAATCTCGGGTAAAGAATACGAGCAGTACGTC. Its protein product is CASSLISGKEYEQYV.

With respect to this clone: Other nucleotide sequences from this sample produce the same CDR3. The chain combines TRBV2 with TRBJ1-1, with a weak D call TRBD1 (6 bases). This CDR3 has 16 amino acids. Germline assignment: CDR1 SNHLY and CDR2 FYNNEI. With 3 bases removed from V and 1 base from J, the gap between germline ends came to 15 bases. CDR3 region: CASSDGGATGNTEAFF. The CDR3 DNA follows: TGTGCCAGCAGTGATGGGGGGGCCACGGGGAACACTGAAGCTTTCTTT.

In regard to this clone: Other DNA sequences from this sample encode an identical CDR3 as well. The chain uses TRBV11-3 and TRBJ2-3; D is possibly TRBD1 or TRBD2 (5 bases each). Trimming stripped 5 bases from V and 2 bases from J, with 14 bases between. This CDR3 is 15 amino acids long. Per the germline V gene, CDR1 is SGHNT and CDR2 is YENEEA. The CDR3 DNA is TGTGCCAGCAGCCCAGGTGGGGGACCCACAGATACGCAGTATTTT. Amino acids: CASSPGGGPTDTQYF.

The gene calls are TRBV11-2 and TRBJ2-7, with D tentatively TRBD2 (6 bases). This CDR3 is built from 15 residues. Trimming stripped 4 bases from V and 2 bases from J, with 15 bases between. Per germline, CDR1 SGHAT and CDR2 FQNNGV. The CDR3 is CASSWGRGTPYEQYF. The CDR3 nucleotides read TGTGCCAGCAGCTGGGGACGGGGGACCCCCTACGAGCAGTACTTC.

V gene TRBV5-6 combines with J gene TRBJ1-1, with D possibly matching TRBD1 (6 bases). Per the germline V gene, CDR1 is SGHDT and CDR2 is YYEEEE. V lost 0 bases to trimming and J lost 9 bases, with 18 bases between them. This CDR3 contains 15 residues. The CDR3 loop reads CASSLALGGASKAFF. The CDR3 DNA follows: TGTGCCAGCAGCTTGGCCCTCGGGGGCGCGTCTAAAGCTTTCTTT.

This clone was counted between two and nine times. V usage is TRBV7-9 and J usage is TRBJ1-1; D ambiguous. This CDR3 has 14 residues. Germline loops: CDR1 SEHNR, CDR2 FQNEAQ (reference sequence). Trimming cost V 1 base and J 1 base, with 7 bases left between them. The CDR3 coding sequence is TGTGCCAGCAGCTTAGATCGGAGGAACACTGAAGCTTTCTTT. Its protein is CASSLDRRNTEAFF.

The rearrangement links TRBV30 to TRBJ2-7; D possibly uses TRBD1 or TRBD2 (5 bases each). The CDR3 extends over 14 amino acids. CDR1 is GTSNPN and CDR2 is SVGIG in the germline V gene (reference sequence). Trimming shortened V by 4 bases and J by 0 bases, and 13 bases separated the two germline ends. CDR3 amino acids: CAWNSGTRSYEQYF. The CDR3 DNA follows: TGTGCCTGGAATTCAGGGACCCGCTCCTACGAGCAGTACTTC.

This chain connects TRBV7-6 to TRBJ1-5; D uncertain. Germline CDR1 is SGHVS and CDR2 is FNYEAQ. This CDR3 comprises 13 residues. Trimming stripped 0 bases from V and 7 bases from J, with 7 bases between. The CDR3 loop reads CASSLAIGQPQHF. The CDR3 bases are TGTGCCAGCAGCTTAGCAATAGGGCAGCCCCAGCATTTT.

The rearrangement links TRBV4-2 to TRBJ2-1; 11 bases align to TRBD1. The trim removed 0 bases at V and 4 bases at J, leaving 5 bases unmatched. The CDR3 length is 17 residues. CDR1 and CDR2 (germline): LGHNA, YNFKEQ. CDR3 nucleotide sequence: TGTGCCAGCAGCCAAGATTGGGGACAGGGGGGATACAATGAGCAGTTCTTC. Its translation: CASSQDWGQGGYNEQFF.